Included here is one TCR beta chain sequence, with context. Its antigen is undetermined. This entry belongs to a study of T-cell memory formation after mild COVID-19. Overall study context: TCR clusters were mostly confined to one donor each. Study-level results: Contracting clones from day 15 to 85 had balanced CD4/CD8; later expanders favoured CD4+. Contracting CD8+ clones were enriched in EMRA, CD4+ mainly in CM and EM.

V lost 1 base and J lost 1, with 12 bases in between. Germline CDR1 SGHRS, CDR2 YFSETQ. The CDR3 runs to 15 residues. Each CDR3 protein gets one entry after TCRdb re-called the 5' RACE reads with MiXCR. The data hold 95,000 to 120,000 distinct CDR3 sequences, with 22% observed a single time. This TCR derives from a man between 18 and 29 years old who had mild COVID-19 (a few samples of this study predate the infection). Cell type and time point are not known. This chain uses TRBV5-1 with TRBJ2-7; tentative D call: TRBD1 (6 bases). The specimen sequenced was PBMCs or a T cell subset sorted from them (not recorded which). CDR3 in amino acids: CASSLYRDISYEQYF. CDR3 DNA: TGCGCCAGCAGCTTGTACCGGGACATATCCTACGAGCAGTACTTC.